This TCR beta chain comes out of a study of radiation and T cells in renal cell carcinoma. General study points: Top tumor clonotypes rose in blood 2 weeks post-radiation, then contracted.

The germline V and J ends were trimmed by 7 bases and 4 bases, with 16 bases remaining between them. This CDR3 comprises 13 residues. CDR1 and CDR2 (germline): GTSNPN, SVGIG (reference sequence). Method: immunoSEQ multiplex PCR; TCRdb's copy keeps in-frame clones and lacks some. The sample includes more than 95,000 clones, around 81% of them seen just once. Documented time point: blood 2 weeks post-SBRT. Treatment: 15 Gy SBRT to primary tumor, nephrectomy 4 weeks later. About this clone itself: What it recognizes is unknown.

This clonotype was obtained from a man aged 45-65 years with renal cell carcinoma. The J gene is TRBJ2-5, the V gene TRBV30; D unresolved. This specimen consisted of blood, obtained from a patient whose treatment included radiotherapy and nephrectomy. DNA of the CDR3: TGTGCCTCCGAGGCGAGGTGGCCAGAGACCCAGTACTTC. This translates into CASEARWPETQYF.